Following are 19 T cell receptor beta chains from one sample sequenced in a study of CD8+ T cells in alopecia areata. RNA was isolated and reverse transcribed to cDNA, the sequencing template. Measured with immunoSEQ multiplex PCR; TCRdb has only the in-frame clones, and not every one. The repertoire has some 200,000 clones, 45% to 65% of them found once; the top ten carry approximately 3.5%. Treatment denoted: oral pan-JAK inhibitor, 5-10 mg twice daily. The source was CD4+ T cells sorted from blood, collected at week 4, from a patient treated with tofacitinib. These receptors originate from a human donor with alopecia areata.

This clone was counted only a few times. The chain employs TRBV29-1 and TRBJ1-2, with 7 bases matching TRBD1. This CDR3 has 12 residues. The V and J ends lost 6 bases and 2 bases, in that order; junction bases with no gene match: 3. Germline V CDR1 and CDR2: SQVTM, ANQGSEA. The DNA of the CDR3 is TGCAGCGTCTCGGGACAGAACTATGGCTACACCTTC. As protein: CSVSGQNYGYTF.

The chain employs TRBV4-2 and TRBJ2-5; 11 nucleotides agree with TRBD2. Germline V gene sequence: CDR1 LGHNA, CDR2 YNFKEQ. The trim removed 5 bases at V and 5 bases at J, leaving 1 base unmatched. The CDR3 runs 13 residues. CDR3 amino acids: CASSIAGGETQYF. CDR3 sequence (DNA): TGTGCCAGCAGCATAGCGGGGGGGGAGACCCAGTACTTC.

This clone was counted only a few times. The chain combines TRBV7-2 with TRBJ2-1; 8 bases line up with TRBD2. The V gene's germline CDR1 is SGHTA and CDR2 FQGNSA. J was trimmed by 0 bases and V by 1 base; bases with no gene match: 8. This CDR3 region has 18 residues. The DNA for the CDR3 is TGTGCCAGCAGCTTAGTTGGTAGCGGGGCAAGCTCCTACAATGAGCAGTTCTTC. Translated: CASSLVGSGASSYNEQFF.

The chain uses TRBV29-1 and TRBJ2-1; D gene uncertain. The CDR3 consists of 12 residues. V gave up 7 bases and J gave up 2 bases, with 9 bases separating them. CDR1 SQVTM and CDR2 ANQGSEA come from the germline V gene. In DNA form, the CDR3 reads TGCAGCGGTAAAGGCCCCTACAATGAGCAGTTCTTC. Its translation is CSGKGPYNEQFF.

The rearrangement joins TRBV28 to TRBJ1-6; D is ambiguous. The CDR3 is 14 residues long. The germline CDR1 and CDR2 sequences are MDHEN and SYDVKM. V lost 6 bases and J lost 10, with 16 bases in between. The CDR3, as DNA: TGTGCCAGCAGCTCGGTAGGGCCCCACTCACCCCTCCACTTT. This translates into CASSSVGPHSPLHF.

The chain employs TRBV7-3 and TRBJ1-1; weak D call: TRBD1 (5 bases). With 0 bases removed from V and 11 bases from J, the gap between germline ends came to 13 bases. Germline V gene lookup returns CDR1 SGHTA and CDR2 FQGTGA. CDR3 length: 13 residues. The CDR3 reads CASSLTQEMKAFF. The DNA for the CDR3 is TGTGCCAGCAGCTTAACACAGGAGATGAAGGCTTTCTTT.

This sequence joins TRBV5-6 and TRBJ1-1, with 7 bases fitting TRBD1. Trimming removed 2 bases from V and 11 bases from J; junction bases left unmatched: 12. Germline V gives CDR1 SGHDT, CDR2 YYEEEE. This CDR3 is built from 14 residues. CDR3 nucleotides: TGTGCCAGCAGCTTCGATAGGAACAGGGGAAGGGCTTTCTTT. Its protein product is CASSFDRNRGRAFF.

The V call is TRBV30, the J call TRBJ1-5; TRBD1 might be the D (5 bases). In germline, CDR1 is GTSNPN, CDR2 SVGIG (reference sequence). V was cut by 2 bases and J by 7 bases, with 12 bases left in between. The CDR3 runs 13 residues. CDR3 region: CAWSTGVEQPQHF. The CDR3 DNA sequence: TGTGCCTGGAGTACGGGGGTCGAGCAGCCCCAGCATTTT. Full variable domain (rest looked up from reference TRBV30 and TRBJ1-5): SQTIHQWPATLVQPVGSPLSLECTVEGTSNPNLYWYRQAAGRGLQLLFYSVGIGQISSEVPQNLSASRPQDRQFILSSKKLLLSDSGFYLCAWSTGVEQPQHFGDGTRLSIL.

The chain couples TRBV5-6 to TRBJ1-2; D unresolved. Germline assignment: CDR1 SGHDT and CDR2 YYEEEE. V was cut by 0 bases and J by 1 base, with 1 base left in between. The CDR3 length is 12 residues. CDR3 region: CASSLGNYGYTF. CDR3 DNA: TGTGCCAGCAGCTTGGGTAACTATGGCTACACCTTC.

This rearrangement joins TRBV29-1 to TRBJ2-3; D perhaps matches TRBD2 (6 bases). In germline, CDR1 is SQVTM, CDR2 ANQGSEA. The germline V and J ends were trimmed by 4 bases and 3 bases, with 8 bases remaining between them. The CDR3 covers 12 residues. CDR3 loop: CSVAGTTDTQYF. The CDR3 DNA sequence: TGCAGCGTTGCGGGGACTACAGATACGCAGTATTTT.

The V gene is TRBV29-1, the J gene TRBJ2-7, with D tentatively TRBD1 (5 bases). The CDR3 length is 12 residues. V was cut by 7 bases and J by 2 bases, with 12 bases left in between. Germline lookup yields CDR1 SQVTM and CDR2 ANQGSEA. CDR3 residues: CSGWTRTYEQYF. As DNA, the CDR3 is TGCAGCGGATGGACACGGACCTACGAGCAGTACTTC.

The J gene is TRBJ1-6, the V gene TRBV30, with 8 positions matching TRBD1. Germline loops: CDR1 GTSNPN, CDR2 SVGIG (reference sequence). Trimming took 3 bases from V and 7 from J; bases not matched to a gene: 8. CDR3 size: 15 residues. Here the CDR3 reads CAWRAPDRVNSPLHF. The CDR3 coding sequence is TGTGCCTGGAGGGCTCCGGACAGGGTAAATTCACCCCTCCACTTT.

This clone has just a few counts. The CDR3 sequence is CASSQDPAGGLLNSPLHF. CDR3 nucleotide sequence: TGTGCCAGCAGCCAAGATCCGGCAGGGGGCCTTCTGAATTCACCCCTCCACTTT. The rearrangement joins TRBV4-2 to TRBJ1-6, with 8 nucleotides matching TRBD1. Germline CDR1 and CDR2: LGHNA and YNFKEQ. The CDR3 contains 18 residues. After removal of 0 bases from V and 7 bases from J, the junction contained 11 bases not matched to a gene.

In its sample, this clone was seen once. This chain uses TRBV2 with TRBJ1-1, with TRBD1 identical over 7 bases. The V gene's germline CDR1 is SNHLY and CDR2 FYNNEI. The length of the CDR3 is 15 residues. J was trimmed by 2 bases and V by 6 bases; bases with no gene match: 9. As DNA, the CDR3 is TGTGCCAGCAGGGAACAGGGGTTGGGTAACACTGAAGCTTTCTTT. Encoded protein: CASREQGLGNTEAFF.

This clone was observed a handful of times. The rearrangement uses TRBV4-1 and TRBJ1-5; D is undetermined. The germline CDR1 and CDR2 sequences are MGHRA and YSYEKL. The CDR3 has 14 amino acids. V lost 1 base, J lost 7 bases, and 11 bases lay in between. CDR3 sequence reads: CASSQVGVRQPQHF. CDR3 nucleotides: TGCGCCAGCAGCCAAGTTGGGGTTAGACAGCCCCAGCATTTT.

In its sample, this clone was seen a few times. This sample includes further DNA sequences coding for the same CDR3. The chain is built from TRBV27 and TRBJ2-6, with D perhaps given as TRBD1 or TRBD2 (5 bases each). The germline CDR1 and CDR2 sequences are MNHEY and SMNVEV (reference sequence). The CDR3 sequence is 14 residues long. V shed 4 bases and J shed 4 bases, with 8 bases lying between them. CDR3 in amino acids: CASSSGTGANVLTF. DNA for the CDR3: TGTGCCAGCAGTTCAGGGACCGGGGCCAACGTCCTGACTTTC.

The chain couples TRBV5-1 to TRBJ2-3; TRBD2 agrees at 10 bases. V trimming: 4 bases; J trimming: 5 bases; junction bases outside the gene matches: 7. The CDR3 length is 15 residues. The germline CDR1 and CDR2 sequences are SGHRS and YFSETQ. CDR3 protein: CASSHLAGDEDTQYF. The CDR3 DNA reads as TGCGCCAGCAGCCATCTAGCGGGGGATGAAGATACGCAGTATTTT.

This clone was recorded a few times. This rearrangement joins TRBV7-6 to TRBJ2-5; D is ambiguous. CDR1 and CDR2 (germline): SGHVS, FNYEAQ. The CDR3 consists of 15 residues. V gave up 5 bases and J gave up 4 bases, with 17 bases separating them. DNA for the CDR3: TGTGCCAGCAGCGAACGACGTTCGTTCTTAGAGACCCAGTACTTC. It yields the protein CASSERRSFLETQYF.

The chain links TRBV7-2 to TRBJ2-5; D possibly matches TRBD1 or TRBD2 (6 bases each). The CDR3 is made up of 16 amino acids. Germline V gene data show CDR1 as SGHTA and CDR2 as FQGNSA. The V and J ends lost 5 bases and 3 bases respectively, with 19 bases between them. The CDR3 region is CASSPLGVGGEETQYF. As DNA, the CDR3 is TGTGCCAGCAGCCCCCTAGGGGTGGGGGGCGAAGAGACCCAGTACTTC.